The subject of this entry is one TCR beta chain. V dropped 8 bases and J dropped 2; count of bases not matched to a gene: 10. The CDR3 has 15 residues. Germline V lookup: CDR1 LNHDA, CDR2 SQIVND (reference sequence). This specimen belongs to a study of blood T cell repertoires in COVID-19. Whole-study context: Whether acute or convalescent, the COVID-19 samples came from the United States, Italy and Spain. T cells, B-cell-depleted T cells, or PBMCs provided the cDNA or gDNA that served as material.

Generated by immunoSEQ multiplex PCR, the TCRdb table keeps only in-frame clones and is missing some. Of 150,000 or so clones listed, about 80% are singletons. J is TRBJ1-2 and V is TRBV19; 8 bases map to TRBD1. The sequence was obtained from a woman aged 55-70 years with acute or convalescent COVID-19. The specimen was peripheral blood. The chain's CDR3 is CASRPGTGGNYGYTF. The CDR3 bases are TGTGCCAGTCGCCCCGGGACAGGTGGGAACTATGGCTACACCTTC.